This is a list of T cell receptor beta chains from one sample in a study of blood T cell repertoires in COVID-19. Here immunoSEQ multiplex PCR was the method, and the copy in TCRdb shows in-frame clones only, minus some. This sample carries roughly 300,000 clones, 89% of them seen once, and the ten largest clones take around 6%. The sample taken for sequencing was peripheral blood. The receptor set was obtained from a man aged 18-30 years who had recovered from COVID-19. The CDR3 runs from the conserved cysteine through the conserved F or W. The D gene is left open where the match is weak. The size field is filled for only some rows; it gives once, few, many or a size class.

CASSHPGTPYGYTF	TGTGCCAGCAGCCACCCCGGGACTCCCTATGGCTACACCTTC	NA	TRBV6-5	TRBJ1-2	NA
CASSSGRTYEQYF	TGTGCCAGCAGTTCCGGCAGGACCTACGAGCAGTACTTC	NA	TRBV27	TRBJ2-7	NA
CASRAPGNYGYTF	TGTGCCAGCAGGGCCCCGGGAAACTATGGCTACACCTTC	once	TRBV6-5	TRBJ1-2	NA
CASSMIPTGQGNQPQHF	TGTGCCAGCAGTATGATACCGACGGGACAGGGGAATCAGCCCCAGCATTTT	few	TRBV6-2/TRBV6-3	TRBJ1-5	TRBD1
CASSYLGTGNGYTF	TGTGCCAGCAGTTACCTTGGGACAGGGAATGGCTACACCTTC	NA	TRBV6-6	TRBJ1-2	TRBD1
CASTPGTDDEQYF	TGTGCCAGCACCCCAGGGACAGACGACGAGCAGTACTTC	NA	TRBV18	TRBJ2-7	TRBD1
CASSVSEKGNGYTF	TGTGCCAGCAGCGTGTCGGAAAAGGGGAACGGCTACACCTTC	NA	TRBV9	TRBJ1-2	NA
CASTLGGADTQYF	TGCGCCAGCACCCTGGGAGGAGCAGATACGCAGTATTTT	once	TRBV10-2	TRBJ2-3	NA
CASSLSVAGGLNEQFF	TGTGCCAGCAGCTTAAGTGTAGCGGGGGGGCTTAATGAGCAGTTCTTC	few	TRBV7-3	TRBJ2-1	TRBD2
CASVRTSGSADTQYF	TGTGCCAGCGTCCGGACTAGCGGGAGCGCAGATACGCAGTATTTT	NA	TRBV9	TRBJ2-3	TRBD2
CASSLALEELSDTQYF	TGTGCCAGCAGCTTAGCGCTAGAGGAACTTAGTGATACGCAGTATTTT	NA	TRBV7-6	TRBJ2-3	NA
CASRITENTGELFF	TGTGCCAGCAGGATAACAGAGAACACCGGGGAGCTGTTTTTT	once	TRBV6-5	TRBJ2-2	NA
CASSFASGFYEQYF	TGTGCCAGCAGCTTCGCCTCGGGGTTTTACGAGCAGTACTTC	NA	TRBV5-6	TRBJ2-7	NA
CSVEDSPPPAETQYF	TGCAGCGTTGAAGATAGTCCACCGCCTGCAGAGACCCAGTACTTC	NA	TRBV29-1	TRBJ2-5	NA
CAWSRGTINEQFF	TGTGCCTGGAGTCGGGGGACTATCAATGAGCAGTTCTTC	NA	TRBV30	TRBJ2-1	TRBD2
CAWSNGGTQHF	TGTGCCTGGAGTAACGGGGGAACCCAGCATTTT	NA	TRBV30	TRBJ1-5	NA
CASSIKGLGYTF	TGTGCCAGTAGTATAAAGGGGCTGGGCTACACCTTC	NA	TRBV19	TRBJ1-2	NA
CASSPSGTGGHGELFF	TGTGCCAGCTCACCATCCGGGACAGGGGGCCACGGGGAGCTGTTTTTT	NA	TRBV18	TRBJ2-2	TRBD1
CASSPTGQANGYTF	TGTGCCAGCAGTCCCACGGGACAGGCAAATGGCTACACCTTC	once	TRBV27	TRBJ1-2	TRBD1
CASSKCGLASSYNEQFF	TGTGCCAGCAGCAAATGTGGACTAGCCTCCTCCTACAATGAGCAGTTCTTC	NA	TRBV21-1	TRBJ2-1	NA
CASSYSVVGRTVEQYF	TGTGCCAGCAGTTACTCGGTGGTCGGGAGGACGGTCGAGCAGTACTTC	NA	TRBV6-5	TRBJ2-7	TRBD2
CASRGQVKDTGELFF	TGTGCCAGCAGGGGACAGGTGAAGGACACCGGGGAGCTGTTTTTT	NA	TRBV27	TRBJ2-2	TRBD1
CASRNSQETQYF	TGTGCCAGCAGGAACAGCCAAGAGACCCAGTACTTC	NA	TRBV6-5	TRBJ2-5	NA
CASSQDWPMISNQPQHF	TGTGCCAGCAGCCAAGACTGGCCCATGATTAGCAATCAGCCCCAGCATTTT	NA	TRBV14	TRBJ1-5	NA
CASSQQGYEQYF	TGCGCCAGCAGCCAACAGGGATACGAGCAGTACTTC	few	TRBV5-1	TRBJ2-7	NA
CASSPPAYEQYF	TGTGCCAGCAGCCCACCGGCCTACGAGCAGTACTTC	NA	TRBV12-3/TRBV12-4	TRBJ2-7	NA
CASSPRGAQPQHF	TGTGCCAGCAGTCCCCGCGGGGCCCAGCCCCAGCATTTT	NA	TRBV6-2/TRBV6-3	TRBJ1-5	NA
CASRPLGQYEQYF	TGTGCCAGCAGACCTCTCGGACAGTACGAGCAGTACTTC	NA	TRBV2	TRBJ2-7	NA
CASGIQGGTGELFF	TGTGCTAGTGGCATACAGGGGGGCACCGGGGAGCTGTTTTTT	NA	TRBV12-5	TRBJ2-2	TRBD1
CASSWSRDNPGGYTF	TGTGCCAGCAGCTGGAGCCGGGACAACCCAGGGGGCTACACCTTC	NA	TRBV11-2	TRBJ1-2	NA
CASSPGLLYEQYF	TGTGCCAGCAGCCCGGGACTACTCTACGAGCAGTACTTC	NA	TRBV3-1/TRBV3-2	TRBJ2-7	TRBD2
CASGGVNEKLFF	TGTGCCAGCGGCGGAGTAAATGAAAAACTGTTTTTT	NA	TRBV12-3/TRBV12-4	TRBJ1-4	NA